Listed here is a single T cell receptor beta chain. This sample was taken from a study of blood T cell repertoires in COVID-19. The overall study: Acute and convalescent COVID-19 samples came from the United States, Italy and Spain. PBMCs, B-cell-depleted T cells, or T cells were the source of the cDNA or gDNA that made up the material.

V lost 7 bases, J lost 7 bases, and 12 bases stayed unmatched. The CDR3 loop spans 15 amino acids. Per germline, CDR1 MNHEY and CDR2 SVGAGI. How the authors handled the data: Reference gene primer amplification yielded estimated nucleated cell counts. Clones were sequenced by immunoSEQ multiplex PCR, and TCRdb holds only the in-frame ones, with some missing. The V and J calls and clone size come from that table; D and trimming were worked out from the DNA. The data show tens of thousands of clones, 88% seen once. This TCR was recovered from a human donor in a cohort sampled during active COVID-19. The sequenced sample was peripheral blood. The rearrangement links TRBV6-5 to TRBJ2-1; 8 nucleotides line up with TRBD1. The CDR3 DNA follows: TGTGCCAGCATTTGGGGGACAGGAGGCCAGAATGAGCAGTTCTTC. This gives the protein CASIWGTGGQNEQFF.